Sequencing of this TCR beta chain was carried out in a study of T cells expressing NK-cell markers. Study-level background: The authors derived TCR beta repertoires from sorted CD3+CD56+NKG2C+, CD3+CD56+NKG2C- and CD3+CD56-NKG2C+ T cells. Seven HCMV-seropositive donors and one seronegative donor made up the eight sequenced donors.

Production of TCR beta cDNA relied on 5'RACE template switching with UMIs. TCRdb reanalyzed the 5' RACE reads and collapses them to one entry per CDR3 protein, without DNA. The sample yields about 390,000 distinct CDR3 sequences, of which the top ten take up about 10%. This sequence was found in a woman between 50 and 59 years old in good health. Sequencing input: blood T cells: a sorted CD56 or NKG2C T cell subset, CD4+ or CD8+ T cells, or bulk PBMC T cells (not recorded which).

The CDR3 protein is CASSLRRGNEQFF. The J gene is TRBJ2-1, the V gene TRBV7-3; there is no DNA to check the TCRdb D call of TRBD1. The CDR3 consists of 13 residues. CDR1 is SGHTA, CDR2 FQGTGA, per germline.